One sample yielded the 9 T cell receptor beta chains listed below, sequenced in a study of breast tumors, draining lymph nodes, adjacent tissues. Each CDR3 protein is one row after TCRdb ran MiXCR on the multiplex PCR reads. Seen here are roughly 11,000 distinct CDR3 sequences, 53% observed once, and the top ten hold less than 45%. The sample was breast tumor tissue. The receptors stem from a female donor with breast cancer. Some clones in this sample may be carry-over from other donors' samples.

This rearrangement joins TRBV5-5 to TRBJ2-1; the D is unclear. There are 16 residues in the CDR3. V lost 1 base and J 2 bases, leaving 13 bases between the germline ends. From germline, CDR1 is SGHKS and CDR2 YYEKEE (reference sequence). The CDR3 DNA reads TGTGCCAGCAGCTTGCATCTGGCTCCCCCCTACAATGAGCAGTTCTTC. This codes for CASSLHLAPPYNEQFF.

This clonotype has just a few counts. V is TRBV7-2 and J is TRBJ2-1, with 10 bases lining up with TRBD1. There are 14 residues in the CDR3. Germline V gene sequence: CDR1 SGHTA, CDR2 FQGNSA. Trimming at V came to 5 bases and at J to 6 bases, leaving 4 bases not matched to a gene. This CDR3 reads CASSRRQGANEQFF. Here the CDR3 DNA reads TGTGCCAGCAGCCGTAGACAGGGGGCCAATGAGCAGTTCTTC.

The chain uses TRBV7-9 and TRBJ1-2; TRBD1 matches at 9 bases. This CDR3 contains 18 residues. Per the germline V gene, CDR1 is SEHNR and CDR2 is FQNEAQ (reference sequence). The V and J ends lost 5 bases and 5 bases, in that order; junction bases with no gene match: 18. For the CDR3, the DNA is TGTGCCAGCAGCCCACGGGGGGGGACAGGGACTTCCCCTTATGGCTACACCTTC. Translated, it gives CASSPRGGTGTSPYGYTF.

CDR3 DNA sequence: TGTGCCAGCAGCTTGGAATTTTCGGGACAGGGGGCAGGCTACACCTTC. Protein: CASSLEFSGQGAGYTF. This chain connects TRBV5-5 to TRBJ1-2; 12 nucleotides agree with TRBD1. CDR1 and CDR2 from the germline V gene are SGHKS and YYEKEE (reference sequence). This CDR3 region has 16 residues. The V and J ends lost 0 bases and 8 bases, in that order; junction bases with no gene match: 8.

The chain carries TRBV20-1 and TRBJ2-1; 7 nucleotides line up with TRBD1. This CDR3 has 16 amino acids. The V and J ends lost 0 bases and 3 bases, in that order; junction bases with no gene match: 8. CDR1 is DFQATT and CDR2 is SNEGSKA in the germline V gene (reference sequence). The CDR3 protein is CSARDRRQGFYNEQFF. The CDR3 DNA follows: TGCAGTGCTAGAGATCGGAGACAGGGATTCTACAATGAGCAGTTCTTC.

Concerning this clonotype: Without the conserved terminal phenylalanine or tryptophan, this CDR3 likely stems from a read error. The CDR3 DNA is TGCGCCAGCAGCCAAGCGGGGGCTCGTGTGGCTGAAGCTTTCCTT. This sequence encodes CASSQAGARVAEAFL. The V call is TRBV5-1, the J call TRBJ1-1; D might be TRBD1 (6 bases). Germline V gives CDR1 SGHRS, CDR2 YFSETQ. V lost 4 bases to trimming and J lost 6 bases, with 19 bases between them. CDR3 length: 15 residues.

V and J are TRBV24-1 and TRBJ2-7; possibly TRBD1 or TRBD2 for D (5 bases each). This CDR3 has 17 residues. With 5 bases removed from V and 3 bases from J, the gap between germline ends came to 22 bases. Germline V gives CDR1 KGHDR, CDR2 SFDVKD. This CDR3 reads CATSGTTRDGPFYEQYF. Here the CDR3 DNA reads TGTGCCACCAGTGGAACCACTAGGGACGGACCATTCTACGAGCAGTACTTC.

This chain joins TRBV19 and TRBJ2-3; 8 bases line up with TRBD2. Trimming took 2 bases from V and 6 from J; bases not matched to a gene: 4. The CDR3 spans 14 residues. Germline V gene sequence: CDR1 LNHDA, CDR2 SQIVND (reference sequence). CDR3 sequence: CASSIQTSGDTQYF. The CDR3, as DNA: TGTGCCAGTAGTATACAAACTAGCGGCGATACGCAGTATTTT.

This clonotype turned up a few times. A junction boundary mismatches the germline segment, possibly from a read error. The chain employs TRBV7-8 and TRBJ2-6; D is possibly TRBD1 (6 bases). Per germline, CDR1 SGHVS and CDR2 FQNEAQ. The CDR3 extends over 18 amino acids. CDR3 sequence (DNA): TGTGCCAGCAGCTTAACAGGGTTGGATTTCTCTGGGGCCCACGTCCTGACTTTC. The encoded protein is CASSLTGLDFSGAHVLTF.